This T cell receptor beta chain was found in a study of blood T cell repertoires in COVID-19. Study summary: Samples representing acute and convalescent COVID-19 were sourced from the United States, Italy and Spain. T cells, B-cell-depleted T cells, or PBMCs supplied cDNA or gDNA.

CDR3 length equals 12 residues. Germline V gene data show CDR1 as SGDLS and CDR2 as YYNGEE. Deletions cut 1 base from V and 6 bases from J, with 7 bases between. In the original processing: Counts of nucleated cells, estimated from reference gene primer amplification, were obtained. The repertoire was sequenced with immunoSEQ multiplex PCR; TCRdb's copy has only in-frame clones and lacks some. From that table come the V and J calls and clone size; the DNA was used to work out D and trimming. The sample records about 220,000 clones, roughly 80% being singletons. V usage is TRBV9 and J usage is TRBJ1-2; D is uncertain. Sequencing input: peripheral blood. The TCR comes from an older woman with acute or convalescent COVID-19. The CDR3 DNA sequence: TGTGCCAGCAGCGTATTTCTTCATGGCTACACCTTC. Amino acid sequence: CASSVFLHGYTF.